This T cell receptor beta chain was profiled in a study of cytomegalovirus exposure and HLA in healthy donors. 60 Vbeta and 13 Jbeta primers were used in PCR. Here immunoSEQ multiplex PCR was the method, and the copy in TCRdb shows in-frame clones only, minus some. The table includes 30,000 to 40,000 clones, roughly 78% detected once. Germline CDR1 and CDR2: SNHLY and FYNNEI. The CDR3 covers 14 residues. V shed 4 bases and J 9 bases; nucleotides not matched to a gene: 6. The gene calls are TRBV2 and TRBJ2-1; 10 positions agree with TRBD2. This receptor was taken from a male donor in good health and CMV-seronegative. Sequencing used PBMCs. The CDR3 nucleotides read TGTGCCAGCAGTGTTCAGCGGGGGGGCGTTGAGCAGTTCTTC. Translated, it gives CASSVQRGGVEQFF.